The sequence of this T cell receptor beta chain was determined in a study of T-cell reconstitution after alpha-beta-depleted transplantation in children. General study results and limits: Surviving recipient T cells and thymic progenitors underlay high day-60 TCRbeta diversity in some patients. Several hundred graft clones that had expanded were reportedly the source of alpha-beta T cells about two months after transplant. It was newly produced T cells that mostly accounted for T-cell counts and diversity one year after transplant.

Researchers prepared the TCRbeta library using unique molecular identifiers, the study reports. TCRdb passed the PCR reads through MiXCR, listing each CDR3 protein once. The data contain a few hundred thousand distinct CDR3 sequences, 10% to 15% of them singletons. The germline CDR1 and CDR2 sequences are MDHEN and SYDVKM. CDR3 length: 11 residues. Trimming removed 4 bases from V and 6 bases from J, with 7 bases in between. This clonotype was found many times. Its cognate antigen is unknown. This TCR was sampled from a male patient aged 10 to 17 who had a stem cell transplant for acute myeloid leukemia, so the T cells may come from the graft donor. This chain uses TRBV28 with TRBJ2-7, with unresolved D. Specimen: PBMCs, mostly from graft donor cells, collected 360 days after TCRalphabeta/CD19-depleted stem cell transplant. Here the CDR3 DNA reads TGTGCCAGCAGTTACAGAAGCGAGCAGTACTTC. It yields the protein CASSYRSEQYF.